Each of the 17 T cell receptor beta chains below was sequenced from the same sample in a study of shared clonotypes between healthy human individuals. Some clones are missing from TCRdb's copy, which holds only in-frame ones; the method was immunoSEQ multiplex PCR. This table holds some 2.3 million clones, approximately 95% found once. Sequences were obtained from naive CD4+ T cells from PBMCs. Subset denoted: CD45RA+ positively selected. These receptors were collected from a man younger than 35 in good health. Some clones in this sample may be carry-over from other donors' samples.

V and J are TRBV6-6 and TRBJ2-5; 15 positions match TRBD2. V was pared by 7 bases and J by 7 bases, with 10 bases of the junction left unmatched. Germline V gene sequence: CDR1 MNHNY, CDR2 SVGAGI (reference sequence). The CDR3 has 16 amino acids. The CDR3 loop is CASKIGLAGGVGTQYF. CDR3 bases: TGTGCCAGCAAAATCGGACTAGCGGGAGGGGTAGGGACCCAGTACTTC.

This chain connects TRBV11-1 to TRBJ2-6; TRBD1 matches at 7 bases. CDR3 length: 19 residues. CDR1 SGHAT and CDR2 FQDESV come from the germline V gene (reference sequence). The trim removed 5 bases at V and 2 bases at J, leaving 15 bases unmatched. For the CDR3, the DNA is TGTGCCAGCAGCAGTATGGGACAGAAATCTACCCCTGGGGCCAACGTCCTGACTTTC. It is translated as CASSSMGQKSTPGANVLTF.

The gene calls are TRBV30 and TRBJ1-5, with 9 bases identical to TRBD1. This CDR3 has 17 residues. V gave up 2 bases and J gave up 5 bases; unmatched junction bases: 13. Germline V gene sequence: CDR1 GTSNPN, CDR2 SVGIG (reference sequence). The CDR3: CAWSSDPGTGIDQPQHF. CDR3 coding DNA: TGTGCCTGGAGTTCAGACCCCGGGACAGGGATAGATCAGCCCCAGCATTTT.

J is TRBJ2-3 and V is TRBV7-9; tentatively, D is TRBD2 (6 bases). V lost 3 bases and J 5 bases, leaving 9 bases between the germline ends. The CDR3 sequence is 13 residues long. Germline V gene sequence: CDR1 SEHNR, CDR2 FQNEAQ (reference sequence). The DNA for the CDR3 is TGTGCCAGCAGCTTGGGGACTGGAGATACGCAGTATTTT. It encodes CASSLGTGDTQYF.

The rearrangement joins TRBV7-2 to TRBJ2-7; 8 bases align to TRBD2. Per germline, CDR1 SGHTA and CDR2 FQGNSA. The CDR3 covers 15 residues. V lost 4 bases, J lost 0 bases, and 5 bases stayed unmatched. The CDR3 loop is CASSSAGGRSYEQYF. DNA of the CDR3: TGTGCCAGCAGCTCGGCGGGAGGTCGCTCCTACGAGCAGTACTTC.

V gene TRBV14 combines with J gene TRBJ2-7; D remains ambiguous. The CDR3 length is 15 residues. V gave up 1 base and J gave up 3 bases, with 13 bases separating them. The germline CDR1 and CDR2 sequences are SGHDN and FVKESK. CDR3: CASSQGLTEYYEQYF. The CDR3 nucleotides read TGTGCCAGCAGCCAAGGGCTCACAGAATACTACGAGCAGTACTTC.

This sequence joins TRBV18 and TRBJ2-3; maybe TRBD2 (6 bases). V was trimmed by 2 bases and J by 2 bases, leaving 14 bases between them. CDR3 length: 16 residues. Germline assignment: CDR1 KGHSH and CDR2 LQKENI. CDR3 residues: CASSPFGGKATDTQYF. The CDR3 coding sequence is TGTGCCAGCTCACCATTTGGAGGGAAGGCCACAGATACGCAGTATTTT.

The chain links TRBV2 to TRBJ1-1, with D unresolved. The CDR3 extends over 15 amino acids. Germline V gives CDR1 SNHLY, CDR2 FYNNEI. Trimming pared 1 base from V and 6 bases from J, leaving 15 bases between. CDR3 protein: CASSEDPDPRAEAFF. CDR3 in DNA: TGTGCCAGCAGTGAAGATCCGGACCCGAGGGCTGAAGCTTTCTTT.

This clone was seen just once. V and J are TRBV7-2 and TRBJ1-3, with no clear D. This CDR3 has 16 residues. Germline CDR1 SGHTA, CDR2 FQGNSA. Trimming removed 3 bases at V and 0 bases at J, with 12 bases between. The DNA for the CDR3 is TGTGCCAGCAGCTTTACTTTCCGACTCTCTGGAAACACCATATATTTT. Translating gives CASSFTFRLSGNTIYF.

The chain employs TRBV11-1 and TRBJ1-1; 10 bases agree with TRBD1. J lost 12 bases, V lost 5 bases, and 12 bases had no gene match. This CDR3 region has 14 residues. The germline V gene encodes CDR1 SGHAT and CDR2 FQDESV (reference sequence). This chain's CDR3 is CASSLTGTGEETFF. In nucleotides, the CDR3 is TGTGCCAGCAGCCTTACCGGGACAGGGGAAGAAACTTTCTTT. Drawing the rest from reference TRBV11-1 and TRBJ1-1, the complete variable domain is EAEVAQSPRYKITEKSQAVAFWCDPISGHATLYWYRQILGQGPELLVQFQDESVVDDSQLPKDRFSAERLKGVDSTLKIQPAELGDSAMYLCASSLTGTGEETFFGQGTRLTVV.

V usage is TRBV7-3 and J usage is TRBJ2-3; 7 nucleotides align to TRBD2. The CDR3 length is 16 residues. Germline values: CDR1 SGHTA, CDR2 FQGTGA. The V gene end was trimmed by 2 bases and the J gene end by 2 bases; junction bases not matched to a gene: 7. The CDR3 nucleotides are TGTGCCAGCAGCTTATTTTCGGGAGGTAACACAGATACGCAGTATTTT. It translates to CASSLFSGGNTDTQYF.

The rearrangement joins TRBV2 to TRBJ1-2; a weak D match, TRBD1 (6 bases). V lost 8 bases to trimming and J lost 8 bases, with 18 bases between them. Germline V gives CDR1 SNHLY, CDR2 FYNNEI. The CDR3 is 13 residues long. CDR3 region: CASASGVLRGYTF. Here the CDR3 DNA reads TGTGCCAGCGCCTCAGGGGTTCTGAGAGGCTACACCTTC.

J is TRBJ2-7 and V is TRBV4-1; D is unclear. Looked up from germline, CDR1 is MGHRA and CDR2 is YSYEKL. The CDR3 consists of 15 residues. V was shortened by 0 bases and J by 2 bases, with 11 bases between the two germline ends. The CDR3 region has the DNA TGCGCCAGCAGCCAAGACCCCTACTGGGCCTACGAGCAGTACTTC. Encoded protein: CASSQDPYWAYEQYF.

The chain joins TRBV10-3 to TRBJ2-7; D is perhaps TRBD1 or TRBD2 (5 bases each). Trimming shortened V by 6 bases and J by 4 bases, and 25 bases separated the two germline ends. CDR3 length: 17 residues. Germline CDR1 reads ENHRY; CDR2 reads SYGVKD. CDR3 nucleotide sequence: TGTGCCATCAGGGACTGGGCAGTCAGTAAAAGGGGTTACGAGCAGTACTTC. Translating it yields CAIRDWAVSKRGYEQYF.

The rearrangement links TRBV7-9 to TRBJ2-1, with D possibly matching TRBD1 (6 bases). Germline V gene data show CDR1 as SEHNR and CDR2 as FQNEAQ (reference sequence). V was pared by 5 bases and J by 3 bases, with 20 bases between. This CDR3 comprises 17 residues. The CDR3 coding sequence is TGTGCCAGCAGCCCTCGTTTGGGACGAGGGGGCTACAATGAGCAGTTCTTC. It codes for CASSPRLGRGGYNEQFF.

This chain's CDR3 is CASSLVPGELRGREKLFF. DNA of the CDR3: TGTGCCAGCAGCTTAGTCCCAGGGGAACTTCGAGGACGGGAAAAACTGTTTTTT. The chain couples TRBV7-3 to TRBJ1-4; D might be TRBD1 (6 bases). This CDR3 is 18 amino acids long. Germline lookup yields CDR1 SGHTA and CDR2 FQGTGA. Trimming cost V 2 bases and J 8 bases, with 24 bases left between them.

This clone was counted once. For the CDR3, the DNA is TGTGCCAGCAGTTCGACAGGGAGGCTCACTGAAGCTTTCTTT. Protein sequence: CASSSTGRLTEAFF. The rearrangement joins TRBV28 to TRBJ1-1; 7 bases line up with TRBD1. The germline CDR1 and CDR2 sequences are MDHEN and SYDVKM. Losses at the gene ends were 4 bases for V and 4 bases for J; bases not matched to a gene: 6. This CDR3 has 14 amino acids.